Listed below are T cell receptor beta chains from one sample, sequenced in a study of T-cell reconstitution after alpha-beta-depleted transplantation in children. In TCRdb, the PCR reads were re-called with MiXCR into one record per CDR3 protein. The data show around 600,000 distinct CDR3 sequences, under 25% seen once. The sequenced sample was PBMCs, mostly from graft donor cells, obtained 360 days after TCRalphabeta/CD19-depleted stem cell transplant. All receptors derive from a boy under three years old who had a stem cell transplant for acute myeloid leukemia, so the T cells may come from the graft donor. Each CDR3 is given with its conserved first and last residue. D genes are given only for firm matches. Not every row has a clone size; where given, it reads once, few, many or a size class.

V gene	clone size	J gene	D gene	CDR3 length	CDR3 DNA	CDR3 protein
TRBV2	.	TRBJ2-1	TRBD2	19	TGTGCCTTCTCCCCGATTCTAGCGGGGGGCCCATGGTCCTACAATGAGCAGTTCTTC	CAFSPILAGGPWSYNEQFF
TRBV4-1	.	TRBJ1-4	.	14	TGCGCCAGCAGCCAAGTAGCGGGGTCGGGAAAACTGTTTTTT	CASSQVAGSGKLFF
TRBV28	.	TRBJ1-2	TRBD1	13	TGTGCCAGCAGCAGACAGGGTGGCTATGGCTACACCTTC	CASSRQGGYGYTF
TRBV20-1	many	TRBJ2-1	TRBD2	14	TGCAGTGCCGTGGCGACTAGCAGTTACAATGAGCAGTTCTTC	CSAVATSSYNEQFF
TRBV20-1	.	TRBJ1-2	TRBD1	13	TGCAGTGCTAGAGGGGACAGGGGAGACGGCTACACCTTC	CSARGDRGDGYTF
TRBV4-3	few	TRBJ2-1	.	15	TGCGCCAGCAGCCAAACCAGGGGCTCCTACAATGAGCAGTTCTTC	CASSQTRGSYNEQFF
TRBV20-1	many	TRBJ2-4	.	12	TGCAGTGCGATTGGAGGGGGGGACATTCAGTACTTC	CSAIGGGDIQYF
TRBV9	.	TRBJ1-6	.	16	TGTGCCAGCAGCGTAGAGCCGCAAGTGCAGGGGTCACCCCTCCACTTT	CASSVEPQVQGSPLHF
TRBV4-3	.	TRBJ2-7	TRBD1	14	TGCGCCAGCAGCCAGACCGACAGGGTGGGGGAGCAGTACTTC	CASSQTDRVGEQYF
TRBV28	few	TRBJ1-5	.	14	TGTGCCAGCAGGCTAAGGGACGTACATCAGCCCCAGCATTTT	CASRLRDVHQPQHF
TRBV6-2/TRBV6-3	once	TRBJ2-1	.	14	TGTGCCAGCAGCCACACGATGCGATACAATGAGCAGTTCTTC	CASSHTMRYNEQFF
TRBV9	.	TRBJ2-1	TRBD2	19	TGTGCCAGCAGCCCCCATCCCGGGACTAGCGGGGGGGCCTACAATGAGCAATTCTTC	CASSPHPGTSGGAYNEQFF
TRBV6-2/TRBV6-3	.	TRBJ1-5	.	18	TGTGCCAGCGCCGGTCCCGGTAAGGAGCGGATGGTGAATCAGCCCCAGCATTTT	CASAGPGKERMVNQPQHF
TRBV15	.	TRBJ1-4	.	15	TGTGCCACCAGCAGAGATGGGGTCTTTGAGGAAAAACTGTTTTTT	CATSRDGVFEEKLFF
TRBV29-1	.	TRBJ1-3	TRBD1	11	TGCAGCGTTGAAGTTGGGACAGGGTTGTATTTT	CSVEVGTGLYF
TRBV20-1	.	TRBJ2-3	TRBD2	14	TGCAGTGCTAGTTCCAGCGGGGCCACAGATACGCAGTATTTT	CSASSSGATDTQYF
TRBV20-1	few	TRBJ2-7	.	11	TGCAGTGCAAATCAAATTTACGAGCAGTACTTC	CSANQIYEQYF
TRBV7-8	.	TRBJ2-3	.	15	TGTGCCAGCAGCTCCACTAGGCCCGACACAGATACGCAGTATTTT	CASSSTRPDTDTQYF
TRBV18	.	TRBJ2-1	TRBD2	18	TGTGCCAGCTCACACGGGAGGAGGAGCGGGGGTCCTTTGGATGAGCAGTTCTTC	CASSHGRRSGGPLDEQFF
TRBV6-5	few	TRBJ2-5	TRBD2	14	TGTGCCAGCAGTTACGCCGCGGGGGTGGAGACCCAGTACTTC	CASSYAAGVETQYF
TRBV4-1	many	TRBJ2-4	TRBD1	18	TGCGCCAGCAGCCAGGCCACAGGGGGAAGGGTAGCCAAAAACATTCAGTACTTC	CASSQATGGRVAKNIQYF
TRBV9	.	TRBJ2-7	TRBD1	15	TGTGCCAGCAGCGCTGGAGACAGGGGACACTACGAGCAGTACTTC	CASSAGDRGHYEQYF
TRBV4-2	.	TRBJ1-6	.	15	TGTGCCAGCAGCCAAGTTAAGGGGCGGAATTCACCCCTCCACTTT	CASSQVKGRNSPLHF
TRBV24-1	.	TRBJ2-3	TRBD1	16	TGTGCCACCAGTGATCCGACAGGGACGAGCACAGATACGCAGTATTTT	CATSDPTGTSTDTQYF
TRBV20-1	many	TRBJ2-7	TRBD1	15	TGCAGTGCTAGTACTTACCAGGGGGCTTCCTACGAGCAGTACTTC	CSASTYQGASYEQYF
TRBV25-1	few	TRBJ2-5	TRBD1	14	TGTGCCAGCAGTGAGACCGGGACAGTAGAGACCCAGTACTTC	CASSETGTVETQYF
TRBV7-9	many	TRBJ2-3	TRBD2	16	TGTGCCAGCAGCTCCCGGGGGGGCACTAGCACAGATACGCAGTATTTT	CASSSRGGTSTDTQYF
TRBV12-3/TRBV12-4	many	TRBJ2-5	.	13	TGTGCCAGCAGCAAACACCCAGGAGAGACCCAGTACTTC	CASSKHPGETQYF
TRBV2	.	TRBJ2-2	.	18	TGTGCCAGCAGAATAGACAGGAACCTTGACTCCACCACCGGGGAGCTGTTTTTT	CASRIDRNLDSTTGELFF
TRBV20-1	many	TRBJ1-5	.	13	TGCAGTGCTAGTTACCAGGGCAATCAGCCCCAGCATTTT	CSASYQGNQPQHF
TRBV15	few	TRBJ1-5	.	17	TGTGCCACCAGCAGGGCCACGGCGGCTATGAGCAATCAGCCCCAGCATTTT	CATSRATAAMSNQPQHF
TRBV27	many	TRBJ2-2	.	14	TGTGCCAGCAGTTTATCCCCCTTAACCGGGGAGCTGTTTTTT	CASSLSPLTGELFF
TRBV12-3/TRBV12-4	few	TRBJ1-1	.	14	TGTGCCAGCAGTTTAGAGGTCAGCCACACTGAAGCTTTCTTT	CASSLEVSHTEAFF
TRBV12-3/TRBV12-4	many	TRBJ2-3	TRBD2	14	TGTGCCAGCAGTACTAGCGCACGCACAGATACGCAGTATTTT	CASSTSARTDTQYF
TRBV7-2	few	TRBJ2-1	TRBD2	15	TGTGCCAGCAGCTTAGTGAGCGGGGGCTACAATGAGCAGTTCTTC	CASSLVSGGYNEQFF
TRBV20-1	.	TRBJ1-2	TRBD1	15	TGCAGTGCCACAGGGGGGGATCCCTCTAACTATGGCTACACCTTC	CSATGGDPSNYGYTF
TRBV25-1	.	TRBJ2-5	.	17	TGTGCCAGCAGTGAATTGCAGGGGTTAGGGGAAATGGAGACCCAGTACTTC	CASSELQGLGEMETQYF
TRBV5-1	few	TRBJ1-2	.	15	TGCGCCAGCAGCTTGGAACTCCCTAGTCCCTATGGCTACACCTTC	CASSLELPSPYGYTF
TRBV20-1	.	TRBJ1-4	TRBD1	12	TGCAGTGCTAAGGGGGCAAATGAAAAACTGTTTTTT	CSAKGANEKLFF
TRBV29-1	many	TRBJ2-4	.	15	TGCAGCGTCGCTATAGGACAGCAAGGCAAAAACATTCAGTACTTC	CSVAIGQQGKNIQYF
TRBV7-2	.	TRBJ1-1	.	14	TGTGCCAGCAGCTCCCGAGGGACGGAGACTGAAGCTTTCTTT	CASSSRGTETEAFF
TRBV6-2/TRBV6-3	.	TRBJ2-3	.	15	TGTGCCAGCAACGAACCCCAAGCAGCGGTTGATACGCAGTATTTT	CASNEPQAAVDTQYF
TRBV25-1	many	TRBJ1-5	TRBD1	16	TGTGCCAGCAGTGGGTCCGGGACAGGGGGCAATCAGCCCCAGCATTTT	CASSGSGTGGNQPQHF
TRBV11-2	.	TRBJ2-5	TRBD2	14	TGTGCCAGCTCTGGGACTAGCGGGGAAGAGACCCAGTACTTC	CASSGTSGEETQYF
TRBV21-1	.	TRBJ1-2	.	17	TGTGCCAGCAGCAAAAGGGCTCCTTGTGAAGGGGAGGATGGCTACACCTTC	CASSKRAPCEGEDGYTF
TRBV3-1	many	TRBJ1-1	.	14	TGTGCCAGCAGCATACAGTATGGGAACACTGAAGCTTTCTTT	CASSIQYGNTEAFF
TRBV7-2	.	TRBJ2-3	.	16	TGTGCCAGCAGCTTAGAGTTCGCGGCGGGTGGGGATACGCAGTATTTT	CASSLEFAAGGDTQYF
TRBV20-1	.	TRBJ1-1	.	12	TGCAGTGCAGGGATCTTGAGCACTGAAGCTTTCTTT	CSAGILSTEAFF
TRBV11-2	.	TRBJ2-7	.	13	TGTGCCAGCAGCTCCCGCTGGCCCTACGAGCAGTACTTC	CASSSRWPYEQYF
TRBV7-6	.	TRBJ2-5	.	15	TGTGCCAGCAGCTTAGATCCGGGGGCTGGTGAGACCCAGTACTTC	CASSLDPGAGETQYF
TRBV12-3/TRBV12-4	many	TRBJ2-6	.	16	TGTGCCAGCGAATCGAGTTCTAGCTCTGGGGCCAACGTCCTGACTTTC	CASESSSSSGANVLTF
TRBV4-2	.	TRBJ2-2	.	15	TGTGCCAGCAGCCAAGATTTTGGGGGCGACGGGGAGCTGTTTTTT	CASSQDFGGDGELFF
TRBV5-1	many	TRBJ2-1	.	13	TGCGCCAGCAGCCCACTCCGGGACAATGAGCAGTTCTTC	CASSPLRDNEQFF
TRBV5-6	few	TRBJ2-3	TRBD2	16	TGTGCCAGCAGCTGGGGTGGCGGGGGAAGCACAGATACGCAGTATTTT	CASSWGGGGSTDTQYF
TRBV29-1	many	TRBJ1-1	.	12	TGCAGCGTTGAAAGAGAGAACACTGAAGCTTTCTTT	CSVERENTEAFF
TRBV7-9	many	TRBJ2-7	.	13	TGTGCCAGCGGTCCCACTTCCCTGGGCGAGCAGTACTTC	CASGPTSLGEQYF
TRBV9	.	TRBJ2-7	.	12	TGTGCCAGCAGCCCTCTAGGGAACGAGCAGTACTTC	CASSPLGNEQYF
TRBV29-1	many	TRBJ2-3	.	15	TGCAGCGTTGGGCGTAAGGGGACAAGCACAGATACGCAGTATTTT	CSVGRKGTSTDTQYF